The subject of this entry is one TCR beta chain. The antigen is undetermined. The CDR3 spans 16 residues. The germline V gene encodes CDR1 SGHDT and CDR2 YYEEEE. Trimming took off 4 bases at V and 4 bases at J, with 18 bases between the two ends. Measured with immunoSEQ multiplex PCR; TCRdb has only the in-frame clones, and not every one. There are 110,000 to 150,000 clones in the sample; about 94% occur only once, and around 1.9% lies in the top ten. This sample is drawn from a study of cytomegalovirus exposure and HLA in healthy donors. About the study: In a later analysis, it was reported that the roughly 130 validation repertoires had been produced on the same platform as the roughly 700 repertoires belonging to the first cohort. Findings of the study overall: Reports showed the classifier diagnosing cytomegalovirus status with high specificity and sensitivity.

The origin of this receptor is a man between 18 and 29 years old in good health and CMV-seropositive. Sequenced: PBMCs. The genes are TRBV5-6 and TRBJ2-1; weak D call: TRBD1 (5 bases). CDR3 nucleotides: TGTGCCAGCAGCCCCAGGCAGGGTCCCTCTTACAATGAGCAGTTCTTC. This codes for CASSPRQGPSYNEQFF.